The rows below give T cell receptor beta chains drawn from one sample of a study of T cell responses to AZD1222 COVID-19 vaccine. Clones were read by immunoSEQ multiplex PCR, and TCRdb kept only the in-frame ones, dropping some. The sample yields about 120,000 clones, more than 75% seen once. This specimen was peripheral blood, taken on day 0 of AZD1222 vaccination. These receptors originate from an adult in good health. CDR3s include the opening cysteine and the closing phenylalanine or tryptophan. D genes are given only for firm matches. Clone size is stated in some rows and not others, as once, few, many or a class when expanded.

>TRBJ2-1|TRBD1|-|TRBV2
CASTKGQGDNNEQFF
TGTGCCAGCACTAAGGGACAGGGGGATAACAATGAGCAGTTCTTC
>TRBJ1-4|-|-|TRBV15
CATSRVSGSGEKLFF
TGTGCCACCAGCAGAGTTTCGGGGTCCGGTGAAAAACTGTTTTTT
>TRBJ1-2|-|-|TRBV3-1/TRBV3-2
CASSQEEGVIYGYTF
TGTGCCAGCAGCCAAGAAGAGGGGGTTATCTATGGCTACACCTTC
>TRBJ2-7|-|-|TRBV2
CASSERTFYEQYF
TGTGCCAGCAGTGAAAGGACGTTCTACGAGCAGTACTTC
>TRBJ2-7|TRBD1|-|TRBV6-2/TRBV6-3
CASSGTGGRYEQYF
TGTGCCAGCAGTGGGACAGGGGGCAGGTACGAGCAGTACTTC
>TRBJ2-1|TRBD2|-|TRBV24-1
CATSELGQAGVKGNEQFF
TGTGCCACCAGTGAACTCGGACAAGCGGGAGTAAAGGGCAATGAGCAGTTCTTC
>TRBJ2-3|-|-|TRBV7-3
CASSLDSNEGTDTQYF
TGTGCCAGCAGCTTGGACAGTAATGAAGGGACAGATACGCAGTATTTT
>TRBJ1-5|-|-|TRBV6-2/TRBV6-3
CASNPALGEGQPQHF
TGTGCCAGCAACCCCGCCCTAGGGGAAGGTCAGCCCCAGCATTTT
>TRBJ2-7|TRBD2|-|TRBV18
CASSGLSGTSGRYEQYF
TGTGCCAGCTCAGGACTCTCCGGGACTAGCGGGAGATACGAGCAGTACTTC
>TRBJ2-5|-|-|TRBV19
CASSLRPGTQYF
TGTGCCAGTAGTCTTCGCCCCGGGACCCAGTACTTC
>TRBJ2-3|-|-|TRBV28
CASSLVRSGGDTQYF
TGTGCCAGCAGTTTGGTCCGGTCGGGCGGAGATACGCAGTATTTT
>TRBJ2-3|-|-|TRBV5-1
CASSLGLASTDTQYF
TGCGCCAGCAGCTTGGGGCTAGCTAGCACAGATACGCAGTATTTT
>TRBJ2-3|TRBD2|-|TRBV24-1
CATRASGRAIDTQYF
TGTGCCACCAGAGCTAGCGGGAGGGCCATAGATACGCAGTATTTT
>TRBJ1-5|-|-|TRBV3-1/TRBV3-2
CASSQGGNQPQHF
TGTGCCAGCAGCCAAGGGGGGAATCAGCCCCAGCATTTT
>TRBJ1-5|TRBD1|-|TRBV28
CASFRQGGNQPQHF
TGTGCCAGCTTCCGACAGGGGGGGAATCAGCCCCAGCATTTT
>TRBJ1-1|-|-|TRBV18
CASSRQTEAFF
TGTGCCAGCTCACGTCAAACTGAAGCTTTCTTT
>TRBJ2-3|-|-|TRBV27
CASSSLLGIDTQYF
TGTGCCAGCAGTTCCCTCCTAGGCATAGATACGCAGTATTTT
>TRBJ1-1|-|-|TRBV25-1
CASSESGGWDTEAFF
TGTGCCAGCAGTGAATCCGGGGGGTGGGACACTGAAGCTTTCTTT
>TRBJ2-1|-|-|TRBV7-9
CASSLDSLLYNEQFF
TGTGCCAGCAGCCTGGACAGTCTTCTCTACAATGAGCAGTTCTTC
>TRBJ2-2|TRBD2|few|TRBV7-2
CASSLSSGRNGELFF
TGTGCCAGCAGCTTGAGTAGCGGGAGGAACGGGGAGCTGTTTTTT
>TRBJ2-3|TRBD1|-|TRBV10-3
CASQGGGTDTQYF
TGTGCCTCACAGGGGGGCGGCACAGATACGCAGTATTTT
>TRBJ1-1|-|-|TRBV6-5
CASRRGMGVEAFF
TGTGCCAGCAGACGAGGTATGGGGGTCGAAGCTTTCTTT
>TRBJ2-7|TRBD2|-|TRBV6-2/TRBV6-3
CASSSSSGNYEQYF
TGTGCCAGCAGTTCTTCTAGCGGGAACTACGAGCAGTACTTC
>TRBJ2-4|-|-|TRBV19
CASSIGRLLAKNIQYF
TGTGCCAGTAGTATAGGACGGCTTCTAGCCAAAAACATTCAGTACTTC
>TRBJ2-1|-|-|TRBV28
CASSFVYNEQFF
TGTGCCAGCAGTTTTGTGTACAATGAGCAGTTCTTC
>TRBJ2-7|-|-|TRBV20-1
CSASRGSYEQYF
TGCAGTGCTAGTCGGGGTTCCTACGAGCAGTACTTC